This T cell receptor beta chain was recorded in a study of T cells in localized non-small cell lung cancer. About this clone: Its specificity is not known.

Study results and caveats: Only one tumor region went through sequencing, so heterogeneity may still be there. Among the top 100 tumor clones, a median about 60 appeared in adjacent lung.

The protocol was immunoSEQ multiplex PCR, while the TCRdb copy is restricted to in-frame clones and leaves out a portion. The sample gives tens of thousands of clones, around nine tenths of which show up once; less than 7% is in the top ten. The sequence was obtained from a man aged 35-75 years with stage II lung adenocarcinoma. Sample: PBMCs, taken before any cancer treatment.

CDR3 sequence reads: CASSLASDQPQHF. CDR3 sequence (DNA): TGTGCCAGCAGCTTAGCGTCAGATCAGCCCCAGCATTTT. The V and J genes are TRBV11-2 and TRBJ1-5; D gene uncertain. The CDR3 runs to 13 residues. V was shortened by 1 base and J by 5 bases, with 6 bases between the two germline ends. Germline loops: CDR1 SGHAT, CDR2 FQNNGV.